The entry below gives a single T cell receptor beta chain sequence along with its context. Its binding antigen is unknown. One base away there is no much larger clone; base qualities are not given. The V and J ends are trimmed by 6 bases and 5 bases, leaving 10 bases between them. Per the germline V gene, KGHDR is the CDR1 and SFDVKD is the CDR2. From the cysteine up to the phenylalanine, the CDR3 has a length of 13 residues. Just the 39-base CDR3 DNA is kept, in frame starting at base 1. Whole blood was collected in K2EDTA tubes by collaborating institutions according to the institutions' own protocols. For TCRbeta analysis, collaborator samples were shipped as frozen whole blood, as isolated PBMCs, or as DNA extracted from either sample type. The data originate from a study of blood T cell repertoires in COVID-19 (dated by TCRdb to the early 2020s). Some background on the complete study: Samples from collaborators originated in the United States, Italy and Spain and spanned both the acute and convalescent phases of COVID-19. The dataset comprised deeply sampled blood TCRbeta repertoires from subjects exposed to, actively infected with, or recovered from COVID-19. The prospective study material was composed of cDNA or gDNA derived from T cells, B-cell-depleted T cells, or PBMCs. Where available, HLA class I and class II types were taken from metadata supplied by the sample provider and were not determined by assay-based typing. Samples came from the ongoing ImmuneRACE study (first 160 participants) plus 1,254 subjects from 6 global collaborators. The sample metadata nearly always contained a de-identified subject ID, COVID-19 status, age in years and sex. The repertoires were released in a freely available public database intended as a resource for research on the immune response to SARS-CoV-2. General findings and caveats noted by the study authors: The quantity of clinical and demographic metadata differed by source and by participant and was supplied without curation.

The immunoSEQ Assay, a bias-controlled multiplex PCR, was used to amplify TCRbeta CDR3 regions from genomic DNA. The study's own analysis went as follows. The number of nucleated cells in each sample was estimated from the amplification of reference gene primers within the assay. To quantify the absolute abundance of each unique TCRbeta CDR3 rearrangement, sequence reads were collapsed and filtered. For each sample, productive Simpson clonality was calculated as the square root of Simpson's diversity index across productive rearrangements. TCRdb retrieved this table from immuneACCESS and kept in-frame rearrangements only. Not all clones are present; in checked studies, unresolved V genes account for under half, and no reason is known for the remainder. The V and J calls and clone size come from that table; D and trimming were worked out from the DNA. The sample table records roughly 92,000 clones; around 91% of these occur just once. 4.3% of the sample comes from the top ten.

The receptor was derived from an elderly woman with active or convalescent COVID-19. Sequenced: peripheral blood. Rearrangement joined TRBV24-1 to TRBJ2-1, with an unclear D gene assignment. The CDR3 reads CATSKMENNEQFF. The sequenced DNA: TGTGCCACCAGTAAAATGGAGAACAATGAGCAGTTCTTC.